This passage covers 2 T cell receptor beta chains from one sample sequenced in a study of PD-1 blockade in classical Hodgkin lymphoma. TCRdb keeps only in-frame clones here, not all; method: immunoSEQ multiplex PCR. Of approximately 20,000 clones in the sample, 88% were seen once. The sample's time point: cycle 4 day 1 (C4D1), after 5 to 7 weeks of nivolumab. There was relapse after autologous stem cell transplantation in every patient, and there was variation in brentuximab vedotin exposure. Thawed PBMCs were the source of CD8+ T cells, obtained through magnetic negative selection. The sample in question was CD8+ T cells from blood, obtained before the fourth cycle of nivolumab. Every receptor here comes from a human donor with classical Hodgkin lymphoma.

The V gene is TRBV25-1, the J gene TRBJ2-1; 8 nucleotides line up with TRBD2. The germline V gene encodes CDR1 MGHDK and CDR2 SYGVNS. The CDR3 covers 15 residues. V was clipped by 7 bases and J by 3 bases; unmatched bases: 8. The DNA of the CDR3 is TGTGCCAGCACAGCTGGGCTAGCGGGCTACAATGAGCAGTTCTTC. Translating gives CASTAGLAGYNEQFF. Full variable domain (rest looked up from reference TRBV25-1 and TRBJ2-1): EADIYQTPRYLVIGTGKKITLECSQTMGHDKMYWYQQDPGMELHLIHYSYGVNSTEKGDLSSESTVSRIRTEHFPLTLESARPSHTSQYLCASTAGLAGYNEQFFGPGTRLTVL.

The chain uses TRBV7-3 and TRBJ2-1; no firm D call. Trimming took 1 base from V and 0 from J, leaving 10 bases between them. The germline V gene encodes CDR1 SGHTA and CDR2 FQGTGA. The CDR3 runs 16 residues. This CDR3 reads CASSLNEGSSYNEQFF. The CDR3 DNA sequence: TGTGCCAGCAGCTTAAACGAAGGAAGCTCCTACAATGAGCAGTTCTTC.